Each of the 3 T cell receptor beta chains below was sequenced from the same sample in a study of cytomegalovirus exposure and HLA in healthy donors. PCR involved 60 Vbeta and 13 Jbeta primers. Libraries were prepared by immunoSEQ multiplex PCR; TCRdb keeps only in-frame clonotypes and omits some of them. The repertoire includes some 180,000 clones, around 80% of them detected once, and about 2.5% sits in the top ten. Specimen: PBMCs. The source of these receptors is a woman in her 30s in good health and CMV-seropositive.

V and J are TRBV28 and TRBJ2-3; D unclear. This CDR3 region has 12 residues. V was shortened by 5 bases and J by 6 bases, with 9 bases between the two germline ends. Germline V gene sequence: CDR1 MDHEN, CDR2 SYDVKM. CDR3 loop: CASSPFRDTQYF. The CDR3 DNA sequence: TGTGCCAGCAGTCCCTTCCGGGATACGCAGTATTTT.

This sequence joins TRBV6-5 and TRBJ2-5, with 9 nucleotides matching TRBD1. From germline, CDR1 is MNHEY and CDR2 SVGAGI. The CDR3 spans 13 residues. The trim removed 8 bases at V and 3 bases at J, leaving 4 bases unmatched. The CDR3 sequence is CASSWTGEETQYF. CDR3 nucleotide sequence: TGTGCCAGCTCCTGGACAGGGGAAGAGACCCAGTACTTC.

This chain uses TRBV6-6 with TRBJ2-5; 9 bases map to TRBD2. The J call may be wrong; the DNA end is better matched by TRBJ2-7. This CDR3 has 15 residues. In germline, CDR1 is MNHNY, CDR2 SVGAGI (reference sequence). The CDR3 here is CASSYPQRGVYEQYF. The CDR3 DNA reads TGTGCCAGCAGTTACCCCCAGCGGGGGGTATACGAGCAGTACTTC.